This T cell receptor (beta chain) was identified in a study of T cell responses to AZD1222 COVID-19 vaccine. Profiling relied on immunoSEQ multiplex PCR, and the TCRdb table lists in-frame clones only, not all of them. In the table there are about 150,000 clones, 88% of which are singletons. In germline, CDR1 is SGHTA, CDR2 FQGNSA. Trimming removed 2 bases at V and 7 bases at J, with 12 bases between. The CDR3 sequence is 13 residues long. Study results and caveats: Nearly half of spike-specific TCRs reportedly target variant regions that are unmutated in the B.1.351 and B.1.1.7 variants.

In regard to this clone: Its specificity is not known.

The sample consisted of peripheral blood, taken on day 0 of AZD1222 vaccination. The chain is built from TRBV7-2 and TRBJ2-7; D gene ambiguous. This clonotype was obtained from an adult in good health. This chain's CDR3 is CASSLFSPPEQYF. The CDR3 DNA sequence: TGTGCCAGCAGCTTATTTAGCCCTCCGGAGCAGTACTTC.